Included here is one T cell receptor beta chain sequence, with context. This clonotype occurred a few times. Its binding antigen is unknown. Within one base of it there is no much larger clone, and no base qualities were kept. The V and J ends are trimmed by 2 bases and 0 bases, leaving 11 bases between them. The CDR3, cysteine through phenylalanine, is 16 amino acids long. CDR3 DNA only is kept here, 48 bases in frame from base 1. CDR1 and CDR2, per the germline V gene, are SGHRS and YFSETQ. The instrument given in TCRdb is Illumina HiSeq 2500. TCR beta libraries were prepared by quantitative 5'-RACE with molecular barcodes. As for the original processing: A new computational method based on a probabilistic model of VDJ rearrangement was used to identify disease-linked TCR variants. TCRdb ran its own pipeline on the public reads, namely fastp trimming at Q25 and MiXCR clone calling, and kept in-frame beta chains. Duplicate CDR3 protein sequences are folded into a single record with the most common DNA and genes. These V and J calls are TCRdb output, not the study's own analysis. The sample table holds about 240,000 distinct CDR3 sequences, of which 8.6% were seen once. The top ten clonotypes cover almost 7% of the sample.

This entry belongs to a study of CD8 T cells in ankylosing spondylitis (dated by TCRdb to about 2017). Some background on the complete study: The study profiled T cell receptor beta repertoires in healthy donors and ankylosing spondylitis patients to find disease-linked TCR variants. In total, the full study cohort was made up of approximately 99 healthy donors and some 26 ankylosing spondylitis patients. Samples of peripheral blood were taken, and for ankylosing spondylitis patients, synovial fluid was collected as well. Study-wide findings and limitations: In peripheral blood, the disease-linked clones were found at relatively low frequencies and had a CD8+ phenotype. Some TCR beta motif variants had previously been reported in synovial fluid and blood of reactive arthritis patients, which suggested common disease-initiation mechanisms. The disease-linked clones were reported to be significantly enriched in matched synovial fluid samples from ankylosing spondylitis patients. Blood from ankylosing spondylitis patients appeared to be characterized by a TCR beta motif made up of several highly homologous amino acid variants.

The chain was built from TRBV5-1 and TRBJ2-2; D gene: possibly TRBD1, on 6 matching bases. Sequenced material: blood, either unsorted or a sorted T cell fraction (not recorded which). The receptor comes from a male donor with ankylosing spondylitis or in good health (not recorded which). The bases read TGCGCCAGCAGCTTTGAAGGGACACCGAACACCGGGGAGCTGTTTTTT. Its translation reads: CASSFEGTPNTGELFF.